The 18 T cell receptor beta chains in this list originate from one sample, sequenced in a study of CD8+ T cells in alopecia areata. Reverse transcription of extracted RNA yielded cDNA, which provided the sequencing template. Profiled with immunoSEQ multiplex PCR; TCRdb holds only in-frame clones, not every one. The table includes more than 200,000 clones, under 70% detected once. Specified treatment: oral pan-JAK inhibitor, 5-10 mg twice daily. Sequenced here: CD4+ T cells sorted from blood, sampled at week 4, from a patient treated with tofacitinib. Every receptor here comes from a human donor with alopecia areata.

The chain has TRBV10-2 and TRBJ2-5, with D unclear. Germline values: CDR1 WSHSY, CDR2 SAAADI. V dropped 5 bases and J dropped 3 bases, with 13 bases sitting between them. The CDR3 is 14 residues long. The CDR3 sequence: CASSLSGVEETQYF. The CDR3 coding sequence is TGCGCCAGCAGTTTATCGGGCGTCGAAGAGACCCAGTACTTC.

This chain uses TRBV9 with TRBJ2-5, with D perhaps TRBD1 (5 bases). Germline V gene data show CDR1 as SGDLS and CDR2 as YYNGEE. This CDR3 region has 13 residues. V was trimmed by 5 bases and J by 3 bases, leaving 11 bases between them. The CDR3: CASSTRAEETQYF. Written as DNA, the CDR3 is TGTGCCAGCAGTACCAGGGCGGAAGAGACCCAGTACTTC.

This sequence joins TRBV19 and TRBJ2-1; 9 bases align to TRBD2. The germline CDR1 and CDR2 sequences are LNHDA and SQIVND (reference sequence). V gave up 9 bases and J gave up 4 bases; unmatched junction bases: 13. The CDR3 contains 16 residues. The CDR3 loop reads CASSLNPSGAYNEQFF. The CDR3 coding sequence is TGTGCCAGCAGCTTAAATCCTAGCGGGGCGTACAATGAGCAGTTCTTC.

This clone was counted between two and nine times. The chain links TRBV7-2 to TRBJ2-7; 11 nucleotides align to TRBD2. J was trimmed by 1 base and V by 5 bases; bases with no gene match: 4. The CDR3 spans 15 residues. Germline CDR1 is SGHTA and CDR2 is FQGNSA. The CDR3 DNA is TGTGCCAGCAGCGGAATAGCGGGGGGGTCCTACGAGCAGTACTTC. It specifies CASSGIAGGSYEQYF.

This chain connects TRBV4-3 to TRBJ2-1, with TRBD2 matching 11 bases. The CDR3 covers 15 residues. Germline CDR1 and CDR2: LGHNA and YSLEER. V gave up 1 base and J gave up 9 bases; unmatched junction bases: 5. The CDR3 protein is CASSQVNSGRGEQFF. DNA for the CDR3: TGCGCCAGCAGCCAAGTAAATAGCGGGAGGGGTGAGCAGTTCTTC.

The chain combines TRBV5-4 with TRBJ2-2; possibly TRBD1 or TRBD2 for D (6 bases each). Germline V gene lookup returns CDR1 SGHNT and CDR2 YYREEE (reference sequence). V shed 0 bases and J shed 1 base, with 13 bases lying between them. The CDR3 has 17 amino acids. The CDR3: CASSLDPRGLNTGELFF. In DNA form, the CDR3 reads TGTGCCAGCAGCTTGGACCCCCGGGGGCTGAACACCGGGGAGCTGTTTTTT.

This chain links TRBV6-1 with TRBJ1-5; a weak D match, TRBD1 (6 bases). This CDR3 is built from 16 residues. From germline, CDR1 is MNHNS and CDR2 SASEGT. Trimming left V 4 bases short and J 2 bases short, with 15 bases between. CDR3 residues: CASSVGGRSGNQPQHF. The CDR3 coding sequence is TGTGCCAGCAGTGTGGGGGGCAGATCTGGCAATCAGCCCCAGCATTTT.

Comment on this clone: The sample contains more than one DNA sequence encoding this CDR3. The chain recombines TRBV29-1 with TRBJ1-5, with 9 bases matching TRBD1. Per the germline V gene, CDR1 is SQVTM and CDR2 is ANQGSEA. J was trimmed by 7 bases and V by 4 bases; bases with no gene match: 5. The CDR3 runs 13 residues. The CDR3 DNA sequence: TGCAGCGTTGGAGGGACAGGGAACCAGCCCCAGCATTTT. Translation gives CSVGGTGNQPQHF.

The chain links TRBV4-2 to TRBJ1-3; no definite D call. The ends were cut back, 3 bases at V and 4 bases at J, with 16 bases in the middle. There are 16 residues in the CDR3. CDR1 is LGHNA and CDR2 is YNFKEQ in the germline V gene. CDR3 in DNA: TGTGCCAGCAGCCAGGGTCTCGCGGGCTTAGGAAACACCATATATTTT. It translates to CASSQGLAGLGNTIYF.

In its sample, this clone was seen a few times. The chain has TRBV6-5 and TRBJ1-4, with TRBD1 matching 9 bases. V shed 9 bases and J 3 bases; nucleotides not matched to a gene: 5. This CDR3 contains 14 residues. Per the germline V gene, CDR1 is MNHEY and CDR2 is SVGAGI. This CDR3 is CASRTGGSNEKLFF. CDR3 nucleotides: TGTGCCAGTAGAACAGGGGGCTCTAATGAAAAACTGTTTTTT.

This sequence joins TRBV30 and TRBJ1-2, with TRBD1 as a possible D gene (6 bases). V was trimmed by 4 bases and J by 7 bases, leaving 16 bases between them. The CDR3 spans 13 residues. Germline V gene sequence: CDR1 GTSNPN, CDR2 SVGIG (reference sequence). The CDR3 is CAWNPGEGVGYTF. The DNA for the CDR3 is TGTGCCTGGAACCCCGGGGAGGGGGTTGGCTACACCTTC.

This clone was counted only a few times. The V call is TRBV7-9, the J call TRBJ1-1; D is undetermined. The CDR3 has 11 amino acids. Trimming took 4 bases from V and 11 from J, leaving 11 bases between them. Per the germline V gene, CDR1 is SEHNR and CDR2 is FQNEAQ (reference sequence). Written as DNA, the CDR3 is TGTGCCAGCAGCTCCCAGATAGGGGCTTTCTTT. This codes for CASSSQIGAFF.

V is TRBV5-1 and J is TRBJ2-3; D could derive from TRBD1 or TRBD2 (6 bases each). CDR3 length: 15 residues. The V end was cut by 5 bases, the J end by 1 base, with 14 bases between. From germline, CDR1 is SGHRS and CDR2 YFSETQ. CDR3 loop: CASRNNGGGTDTQYF. DNA for the CDR3: TGCGCCAGCAGGAACAACGGGGGCGGCACAGATACGCAGTATTTT.

V gene TRBV5-1 combines with J gene TRBJ1-2, with 12 nucleotides matching TRBD1. Germline assignment: CDR1 SGHRS and CDR2 YFSETQ. The CDR3 spans 15 residues. V gave up 3 bases and J gave up 1 base; unmatched junction bases: 1. CDR3 amino acids: CASSWDRGLNYGYTF. The CDR3 DNA reads as TGCGCCAGCAGCTGGGACAGGGGGCTTAACTATGGCTACACCTTC.

The rearrangement uses TRBV5-4 and TRBJ1-4; D might be TRBD1 (5 bases). The CDR3 has 14 residues. Trimming stripped 2 bases from V and 8 bases from J, with 13 bases between. Germline V gives CDR1 SGHNT, CDR2 YYREEE (reference sequence). DNA of the CDR3: TGTGCCAGCAGCTTCTCTGGGGCGAACGAAAAACTGTTTTTT. Residues: CASSFSGANEKLFF.

This clone was counted a single time. This chain connects TRBV9 to TRBJ1-2; the D gene is possibly TRBD1 (5 bases). V lost 4 bases, J lost 8 bases, and 18 bases lay in between. This CDR3 is built from 14 residues. The germline CDR1 and CDR2 sequences are SGDLS and YYNGEE. Written as DNA, the CDR3 is TGTGCCAGCAGCACCTCCCCGGGGGGTTACGGCTACACCTTC. It translates to CASSTSPGGYGYTF.

For this clone: Within the sample, other DNA sequences also encode this same CDR3. The rearrangement joins TRBV5-6 to TRBJ2-5; TRBD1 agrees at 7 bases. V gave up 7 bases and J gave up 5 bases; unmatched junction bases: 8. The CDR3 is made up of 13 amino acids. Germline assignment: CDR1 SGHDT and CDR2 YYEEEE. The CDR3 reads CASSLGRGETQYF. DNA for the CDR3: TGTGCCAGCTCCCTGGGCAGGGGGGAGACCCAGTACTTC. Based on the CDR3 plus reference TRBV5-6 and TRBJ2-5, the full variable domain is DAGVTQSPTHLIKTRGQQVTLRCSPKSGHDTVSWYQQALGQGPQFIFQYYEEEERQRGNFPDRFSGHQFPNYSSELNVNALLLGDSALYLCASSLGRGETQYFGPGTRLLVL.

CDR3 sequence: CASSRQAMNTGELFF. The CDR3 coding sequence is TGTGCCAGCAGCCGACAGGCCATGAACACCGGGGAGCTGTTTTTT. The chain recombines TRBV7-2 with TRBJ2-2; weak D call: TRBD1 (6 bases). CDR3 length equals 15 residues. The germline V gene has CDR1 SGHTA and CDR2 FQGNSA. V was cut by 5 bases and J by 1 base, with 11 bases left in between.